The 14 T cell receptor beta chains below all came from one sample that was sequenced in a study of cytomegalovirus exposure and HLA in healthy donors (dated by TCRdb to the late 2010s). Library construction relied on the immunoSEQ multiplex PCR assay. TCRdb took this table from immuneACCESS and kept in-frame rearrangements with V and J called. Such tables lack part of the clones; where checked against another copy, unresolved V genes explain under half of the gap, and the rest is unexplained. Within this sample are over 80,000 clones, with 85% of them counted one time only. Clones ranked in the top ten supply roughly 20% of the sample. Material: PBMCs. These receptors originate from a man aged 18 to 30 in good health and CMV-seropositive.

This chain links TRBV11-3 with TRBJ2-3; TRBD1 is a possible D gene (6 bases). CDR1 and CDR2 from the germline V gene are SGHNT and YENEEA. Trimming removed 4 bases at V and 2 bases at J, with 16 bases between. The CDR3 contains 16 residues. In DNA form, the CDR3 reads TGTGCCAGCAGCTCCCCCGGGACATCTTCCACAGATACGCAGTATTTT. Translating gives CASSSPGTSSTDTQYF.

The chain has TRBV21-1 and TRBJ1-1; the table's D gene call, TRBD1, was not cross checked with the DNA. TRBV21-1 has pseudogene status. The CDR3 contains 15 residues. DNA of the CDR3: TGTGCCAGCAGCAAAGTGACCACAGGGAACACTGAAGCTTTCTTT. Encoded protein: CASSKVTTGNTEAFF.

The chain is built from TRBV27 and TRBJ2-2; 7 bases fit TRBD1. J gave up 5 bases and V 8 bases, and 5 bases lay outside the gene matches. The germline V gene has CDR1 MNHEY and CDR2 SMNVEV (reference sequence). The CDR3 spans 13 residues. DNA of the CDR3: TGTGCCAGCCGGGACAGTTTTACCGGGGAGCTGTTTTTT. This encodes CASRDSFTGELFF.

V and J are TRBV5-5 and TRBJ2-7; 8 bases line up with TRBD1. The germline V gene encodes CDR1 SGHKS and CDR2 YYEKEE (reference sequence). V lost 5 bases and J lost 0; bases outside the gene matches: 10. The CDR3 has 16 amino acids. In DNA form, the CDR3 reads TGTGCCAGCAGGAAAGGACAGGGTGCAAGCTCCTACGAGCAGTACTTC. Its translation: CASRKGQGASSYEQYF.

CDR3 DNA sequence: TGTGCCAGCAGTCCCCGTTGGGGCCCGTACATGGATAATGAAAAACTGTTTTTT. Translated: CASSPRWGPYMDNEKLFF. The rearrangement links TRBV27 to TRBJ1-4; tentative D call: TRBD1 (5 bases). CDR3 size: 18 residues. The germline V gene encodes CDR1 MNHEY and CDR2 SMNVEV (reference sequence). Trimming removed 5 bases at V and 4 bases at J, with 23 bases between.

CDR3 sequence reads: CASSSLAGGRTDTQYF. CDR3 bases: TGTGCCAGCAGCTCTCTAGCGGGAGGTCGGACAGATACGCAGTATTTT. The chain has TRBV7-7 and TRBJ2-3, with 11 bases aligning to TRBD2. Germline V gene data show CDR1 as SSHAT and CDR2 as FNYEAQ (reference sequence). V shed 4 bases and J 3 bases; nucleotides not matched to a gene: 6. This CDR3 contains 16 residues.

This clone was detected only once. The DNA for the CDR3 is TGTGCCAGCAGTTTTGAAGGGGGAGGGCCGGGGGGGGAGCAGTTCTTC. Its protein is CASSFEGGGPGGEQFF. The chain is built from TRBV27 and TRBJ2-1, with TRBD2 matching 8 bases. The V segment lost 3 bases and the J segment 10 bases; nucleotides outside the gene matches: 14. This CDR3 has 16 residues. CDR1 and CDR2 (germline): MNHEY, SMNVEV (reference sequence).

The gene calls are TRBV7-9 and TRBJ1-2, with D maybe TRBD1 (5 bases). This CDR3 has 13 residues. In germline, CDR1 is SEHNR, CDR2 FQNEAQ (reference sequence). The V end was cut by 1 base, the J end by 6 bases, with 9 bases between. This chain's CDR3 is CASSLVRQNGYTF. The CDR3 coding sequence is TGTGCCAGCAGCTTAGTCAGACAGAATGGCTACACCTTC.

CDR3 protein: CASSLGAGLYNEQFF. The CDR3 nucleotides read TGTGCCAGCAGCTTAGGCGCGGGTTTATACAATGAGCAGTTCTTC. The V and J genes are TRBV13 and TRBJ2-1; tentative D call: TRBD2 (5 bases). Germline V gives CDR1 PRHDT, CDR2 FYEKMQ (reference sequence). The V gene lost 0 bases and the J gene lost 4 bases, with 10 bases spanning the gap. The CDR3 consists of 15 residues.

The chain recombines TRBV30 with TRBJ1-5; D is ambiguous. This CDR3 region has 15 residues. Germline lookup yields CDR1 GTSNPN and CDR2 SVGIG (reference sequence). Deletions cut 2 bases from V and 3 bases from J, with 14 bases between. In DNA, the CDR3 is TGTGCCTGGAGTAAAGACCGGGGATACAATCAGCCCCAGCATTTT. This translates into CAWSKDRGYNQPQHF. Full variable domain (remainder filled in from reference TRBV30 and TRBJ1-5): SQTIHQWPATLVQPVGSPLSLECTVEGTSNPNLYWYRQAAGRGLQLLFYSVGIGQISSEVPQNLSASRPQDRQFILSSKKLLLSDSGFYLCAWSKDRGYNQPQHFGDGTRLSIL.

This rearrangement joins TRBV27 to TRBJ2-3, with 7 positions matching TRBD2. CDR1 is MNHEY, CDR2 SMNVEV, per germline (reference sequence). V was clipped by 4 bases and J by 4 bases; unmatched bases: 5. CDR3 length equals 14 residues. The CDR3 loop is CASSSTGGPDTQYF. The CDR3 region has the DNA TGTGCCAGCAGTTCTACGGGAGGACCAGATACGCAGTATTTT.

The chain employs TRBV6-1 and TRBJ2-7, with 7 nucleotides matching TRBD2. The germline CDR1 and CDR2 sequences are MNHNS and SASEGT. V gave up 2 bases and J gave up 2 bases; unmatched junction bases: 9. The CDR3 contains 16 residues. This chain's CDR3 is CASSELGGFSAYEQYV. In nucleotides, the CDR3 is TGTGCCAGCAGTGAATTGGGAGGGTTCAGTGCCTACGAGCAGTACGTC.

This rearrangement joins TRBV6-6 to TRBJ2-5; D is ambiguous. Germline V gene data show CDR1 as MNHNY and CDR2 as SVGAGI (reference sequence). The V gene lost 2 bases and the J gene lost 5 bases, with 9 bases spanning the gap. The CDR3 consists of 13 residues. For the CDR3, the DNA is TGTGCCAGCAGTTACCTAGATTCCGAGACCCAGTACTTC. As protein: CASSYLDSETQYF.

This rearrangement joins TRBV6-5 to TRBJ2-5; TRBD2 matches 12 bases. Germline CDR1 MNHEY, CDR2 SVGAGI. CDR3 size: 15 residues. With 5 bases clipped from V and 7 bases from J, the junction kept 8 bases outside the gene matches. The CDR3 here is CASSPSGRGGGTQYF. In DNA, the CDR3 is TGTGCCAGCAGTCCTAGCGGGAGGGGAGGAGGGACCCAGTACTTC.